This paragraph reports one T cell receptor beta chain. The sample originates from a study of blood T cell repertoires in COVID-19. Germline trimming cut 4 bases from V and 8 bases from J; bases unmatched to any gene: 11. Looked up from germline, CDR1 is LGHDT and CDR2 is YNNKEL (reference sequence). This CDR3 contains 15 residues. In terms of age and location, participants ranged from roughly 18 to 100 years and lived in about two dozen US areas. Some clones are missing from TCRdb's copy, which holds only in-frame ones; the method was immunoSEQ multiplex PCR. The data contain over 250,000 clones, 80% to 90% of them singletons.

Input material: PBMCs or T cells enriched from blood (not recorded which). The rearrangement uses TRBV3-1 (or the pseudogene TRBV3-2) and TRBJ2-4, with 7 bases fitting TRBD1. The TCR was taken from a middle-aged man who had recovered from COVID-19. This CDR3 reads CASSPDRAVVYIQYF. The CDR3 nucleotides are TGTGCCAGCAGCCCCGACAGGGCGGTAGTTTACATTCAGTACTTC.